This entry lists 24 T cell receptor beta chains sequenced from one sample in a study of blood T cell repertoires in COVID-19. TCRdb keeps only in-frame clones here, not all; method: immunoSEQ multiplex PCR. The sample carries 50,000 to 70,000 clones, 80% to 90% recorded once. The sample consisted of peripheral blood. The receptors here all came from a woman aged 60 to 75 with acute or convalescent COVID-19.

V and J are TRBV6-5 and TRBJ1-1; D possibly corresponds to TRBD1 (6 bases). V was trimmed by 6 bases and J by 3 bases, leaving 17 bases between them. Germline assignment: CDR1 MNHEY and CDR2 SVGAGI. This CDR3 is built from 15 residues. CDR3 DNA sequence: TGTGCCAGCAGACCCGACAGCTACAGGGACACTGAAGCTTTCTTT. Its translation is CASRPDSYRDTEAFF.

This chain links TRBV2 with TRBJ1-2, with 7 bases identical to TRBD1. Per germline, CDR1 SNHLY and CDR2 FYNNEI. J was trimmed by 8 bases and V by 3 bases; bases with no gene match: 6. This CDR3 region has 13 residues. The CDR3 here is CASSDNRGRGYTF. DNA of the CDR3: TGTGCCAGCAGTGACAACAGGGGTCGGGGCTACACCTTC.

V usage is TRBV6-1 and J usage is TRBJ2-1, with D tentatively TRBD1 (5 bases). Germline-derived CDR1 and CDR2 are MNHNS and SASEGT. This CDR3 region has 14 residues. Trimming removed 3 bases at V and 9 bases at J, with 15 bases between. CDR3 DNA sequence: TGTGCCAGCAGTGATCTTCAGGCAAGGGGTGAGCAGTTCTTC. Translating gives CASSDLQARGEQFF.

The V call is TRBV19, the J call TRBJ1-4, with 7 bases fitting TRBD1. J was trimmed by 0 bases and V by 3 bases; bases with no gene match: 1. The CDR3 consists of 15 residues. Germline CDR1 LNHDA, CDR2 SQIVND (reference sequence). The CDR3: CASSITGATNEKLFF. The CDR3 DNA reads as TGTGCCAGTAGTATTACAGGGGCAACTAATGAAAAACTGTTTTTT.

The chain uses TRBV15 and TRBJ2-2; perhaps TRBD2 as D (5 bases). Germline-derived CDR1 and CDR2 are LNHNV and YYDKDF (reference sequence). Trimming cost V 1 base and J 2 bases, with 8 bases left between them. This CDR3 has 15 amino acids. The chain's CDR3 is CATSRGLPNTGELFF. CDR3 sequence (DNA): TGTGCCACCAGCAGAGGACTACCAAACACCGGGGAGCTGTTTTTT.

The V gene is TRBV7-6, the J gene TRBJ2-5; maybe TRBD1 (6 bases). Germline CDR1 and CDR2: SGHVS and FNYEAQ. This CDR3 contains 16 residues. V lost 5 bases, J lost 3 bases, and 19 bases lay in between. In nucleotides, the CDR3 is TGTGCCAGCAGCAGATCTAGGGGGTTATTAAAAGAGACCCAGTACTTC. This sequence encodes CASSRSRGLLKETQYF.

The chain has TRBV5-8 and TRBJ2-7, with D perhaps matching TRBD1 (5 bases). The CDR3 runs 15 residues. The germline V and J ends were trimmed by 0 bases and 2 bases, with 12 bases remaining between them. Germline-derived CDR1 and CDR2 are SGHTS and YDEGEE. CDR3 residues: CASSLVGAHAYEQYF. The CDR3 nucleotides are TGTGCCAGCAGCTTGGTAGGGGCGCACGCCTACGAGCAGTACTTC.

In this sample, this clone turned up a few times. The same CDR3 also results from other DNA sequences found in this sample. The genes are TRBV5-1 and TRBJ1-3; D is unresolved. V shed 0 bases and J shed 1 base, with 8 bases lying between them. Looked up from germline, CDR1 is SGHRS and CDR2 is YFSETQ. This CDR3 comprises 15 residues. In nucleotides, the CDR3 is TGCGCCAGCAGCTTGGATCCGGTTTCTGGAAACACCATATATTTT. It specifies CASSLDPVSGNTIYF.

V gene TRBV11-2 combines with J gene TRBJ2-5; 9 bases are shared with TRBD1. The CDR3 loop spans 16 amino acids. Looked up from germline, CDR1 is SGHAT and CDR2 is FQNNGV. Trimming cost V 0 bases and J 7 bases; bases outside gene matches: 9. The CDR3 DNA reads as TGTGCCAGCAGCTTAGATCCGGGACAGGGCTGGGGGACCCAGTACTTC. It is translated as CASSLDPGQGWGTQYF.

V usage is TRBV29-1 and J usage is TRBJ2-7; D not resolved. This CDR3 comprises 10 residues. V was shortened by 6 bases and J by 1 base, with 4 bases between the two germline ends. Germline values: CDR1 SQVTM, CDR2 ANQGSEA. The CDR3 loop reads CSVVSYEQYF. The CDR3 nucleotides are TGCAGCGTCGTATCCTACGAGCAGTACTTC.

The chain combines TRBV13 with TRBJ1-3, with no clear D. Germline CDR1 PRHDT, CDR2 FYEKMQ (reference sequence). Trimming left V 5 bases short and J 0 bases short, with 11 bases between. This CDR3 region has 15 residues. This CDR3 reads CASSPAGGSGNTIYF. The CDR3 DNA follows: TGTGCCAGCAGCCCCGCAGGAGGCTCTGGAAACACCATATATTTT.

The CDR3 spells CASSSGLSQPQHF. CDR3 bases: TGTGCCAGCAGTTCAGGGTTAAGTCAGCCCCAGCATTTT. This chain joins TRBV12-3 or TRBV12-4 and TRBJ1-5, with a possible D match to TRBD1 (5 bases). The CDR3 loop spans 13 amino acids. The ends were cut back, 4 bases at V and 6 bases at J, with 10 bases in the middle.

V usage is TRBV5-4 and J usage is TRBJ1-4; no definite D call. This CDR3 has 13 amino acids. V was pared by 5 bases and J by 8 bases, with 13 bases between. Germline V lookup: CDR1 SGHNT, CDR2 YYREEE (reference sequence). This chain's CDR3 is CASRPQAEEKLFF. As DNA, the CDR3 is TGTGCCAGCAGACCCCAAGCGGAGGAAAAACTGTTTTTT.

The chain recombines TRBV4-2 with TRBJ1-1; D unresolved. The germline gives CDR1 LGHNA, CDR2 YNFKEQ. The CDR3 has 14 residues. Trimming stripped 1 base from V and 7 bases from J, with 13 bases between. CDR3 sequence: CASSQGQEVIEAFF. Here the CDR3 DNA reads TGTGCCAGCAGCCAAGGGCAGGAGGTGATTGAAGCTTTCTTT.

This sequence joins TRBV10-1 and TRBJ2-7; 8 bases are a match to TRBD2. This CDR3 is built from 15 residues. Germline loops: CDR1 WNHNN, CDR2 SYGVQD (reference sequence). V shed 0 bases, J shed 4 bases, and the junction held 5 bases outside the gene matches. This CDR3 is CASSESRVAGYEQYF. The CDR3, as DNA: TGCGCCAGCAGTGAGTCGCGGGTAGCGGGGTACGAGCAGTACTTC.

The genes are TRBV10-1 and TRBJ1-4, with D uncertain. CDR1 is WNHNN, CDR2 SYGVQD, per germline (reference sequence). This CDR3 spans 15 amino acids. The V gene lost 3 bases and the J gene lost 3 bases, with 11 bases spanning the gap. Written as DNA, the CDR3 is TGCGCCAGCAGTGAATCCGCCGCGGCTAATGAAAAACTGTTTTTT. Protein: CASSESAAANEKLFF.

The chain recombines TRBV7-9 with TRBJ2-2; tentatively, D is TRBD1 (6 bases). The CDR3 loop spans 14 amino acids. Trimming took 4 bases from V and 5 from J, leaving 11 bases between them. CDR1 and CDR2 from the germline V gene are SEHNR and FQNEAQ (reference sequence). The CDR3 loop reads CASSSGVETGELFF. CDR3 nucleotides: TGTGCCAGCAGCTCAGGGGTAGAGACCGGGGAGCTGTTTTTT.

J is TRBJ1-2 and V is TRBV2, with a tentative D call TRBD1 (5 bases). Trimming removed 8 bases at V and 8 bases at J, with 15 bases between. Germline V gene sequence: CDR1 SNHLY, CDR2 FYNNEI. The CDR3 is 12 amino acids. CDR3 protein: CASAQDGGGYTF. The DNA of the CDR3 is TGTGCCAGCGCCCAAGACGGGGGGGGCTACACCTTC.

The genes are TRBV2 and TRBJ1-4; D is possibly TRBD1 (6 bases). CDR1 SNHLY and CDR2 FYNNEI come from the germline V gene. Trimming stripped 5 bases from V and 4 bases from J, with 11 bases between. This CDR3 is built from 14 residues. CDR3 protein: CASSPTGFNEKLFF. CDR3 sequence (DNA): TGTGCCAGCAGTCCAACAGGGTTTAATGAAAAACTGTTTTTT.

The sample holds one count of this clone. The chain is built from TRBV10-3 and TRBJ1-1; the match to TRBD1 covers 10 bases. Per germline, CDR1 ENHRY and CDR2 SYGVKD. The trim removed 6 bases at V and 1 base at J, leaving 8 bases unmatched. The CDR3 extends over 16 amino acids. DNA for the CDR3: TGTGCCATCAGGACCGGGACAGGGGCCTCGAACACTGAAGCTTTCTTT. As protein: CAIRTGTGASNTEAFF.

The chain links TRBV11-3 to TRBJ2-1; the D is unclear. The CDR3 is made up of 15 amino acids. V was cut by 3 bases and J by 1 base, with 10 bases left in between. Germline V gives CDR1 SGHNT, CDR2 YENEEA. The CDR3 DNA is TGTGCCAGCAGCTTCTCTCCTATATCCTACAATGAGCAGTTCTTC. Its translation is CASSFSPISYNEQFF. Together with reference TRBV11-3 and TRBJ2-1, the CDR3 gives the full variable domain: EAGVVQSPRYKIIEKKQPVAFWCNPISGHNTLYWYLQNLGQGPELLIRYENEEAVDDSQLPKDRFSAERLKGVDSTLKIQPAELGDSAVYLCASSFSPISYNEQFFGPGTRLTVL.

This chain links TRBV19 with TRBJ1-1; 7 bases are a match to TRBD1. V was clipped by 6 bases and J by 1 base; unmatched bases: 5. The CDR3 is 14 residues long. Germline values: CDR1 LNHDA, CDR2 SQIVND (reference sequence). CDR3 loop: CASSSNRGNTEAFF. In DNA, the CDR3 is TGTGCCAGTAGCTCAAACAGGGGGAACACTGAAGCTTTCTTT.

This CDR3 reads CASSSPGSPSGNTIYF. The CDR3 region has the DNA TGTGCCAGCAGTTCTCCCGGGAGTCCCTCTGGAAACACCATATATTTT. This chain uses TRBV5-6 with TRBJ1-3; D is ambiguous. Germline V gives CDR1 SGHDT, CDR2 YYEEEE. The length of the CDR3 is 16 residues. The V gene lost 5 bases and the J gene lost 0 bases, with 15 bases spanning the gap.

The rearrangement uses TRBV6-1 and TRBJ1-2; 8 bases fit TRBD1. Trimming removed 2 bases from V and 7 bases from J; junction bases left unmatched: 6. CDR1 is MNHNS and CDR2 is SASEGT in the germline V gene. This CDR3 is built from 14 residues. In DNA form, the CDR3 reads TGTGCCAGCAGTGAATTCGACAGGGGAAGTGGCTACACCTTC. It is translated as CASSEFDRGSGYTF.